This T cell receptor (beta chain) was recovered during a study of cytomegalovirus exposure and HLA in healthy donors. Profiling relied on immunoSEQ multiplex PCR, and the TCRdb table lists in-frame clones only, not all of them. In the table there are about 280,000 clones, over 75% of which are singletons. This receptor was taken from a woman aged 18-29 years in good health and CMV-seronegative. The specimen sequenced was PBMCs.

CDR3 coding DNA: TGTGCCAGCAGCGTAGCCCTGACAGGGGAGGAGACAGATACGCAGTATTTT. This codes for CASSVALTGEETDTQYF. This chain links TRBV9 with TRBJ2-3, with 8 bases identical to TRBD1. Per the germline V gene, CDR1 is SGDLS and CDR2 is YYNGEE. J gave up 3 bases and V 0 bases, and 9 bases lay outside the gene matches. This CDR3 region has 17 residues.